One and the same sample provided the 20 T cell receptor beta chains below, sequenced in a study of blood T cell repertoires in COVID-19. TCRdb keeps only in-frame clones here, not all; method: immunoSEQ multiplex PCR. The sample has over 120,000 clones, about 92% seen once. Sequenced material: peripheral blood. The receptors originated from a human donor in a cohort sampled during active COVID-19.

The chain joins TRBV9 to TRBJ2-7; D perhaps matches TRBD1 (6 bases). The CDR3 sequence is 16 residues long. Between the trimmed V and J ends, which lost 0 bases and 2 bases, there was a span of 15 bases. The germline CDR1 and CDR2 sequences are SGDLS and YYNGEE. CDR3 residues: CASSVGAGQTPYEQYF. In DNA, the CDR3 is TGTGCCAGCAGCGTAGGTGCCGGACAGACTCCCTACGAGCAGTACTTC.

The chain recombines TRBV6-5 with TRBJ1-1; weak D call: TRBD1 (5 bases). Germline CDR1 MNHEY, CDR2 SVGAGI. The V and J ends lost 5 bases and 4 bases respectively, with 5 bases between them. The CDR3 sequence is 11 residues long. CDR3 amino acids: CASSQGTEAFF. Written as DNA, the CDR3 is TGTGCCAGCAGTCAGGGCACTGAAGCTTTCTTT.

The V call is TRBV4-3, the J call TRBJ1-2; weak D call: TRBD1 (6 bases). The CDR3 runs 16 residues. V was trimmed by 0 bases and J by 8 bases, leaving 19 bases between them. Germline V gene lookup returns CDR1 LGHNA and CDR2 YSLEER. CDR3 bases: TGCGCCAGCAGCCAAGAGGTAAAACAGGGTCTTAGCGGCTACACCTTC. It codes for CASSQEVKQGLSGYTF.

This chain uses TRBV5-1 with TRBJ2-7; 7 bases map to TRBD2. This CDR3 comprises 15 residues. Unmatched junction bases numbered 10, after V lost 5 bases and J lost 2 bases. Germline V CDR1 and CDR2: SGHRS, YFSETQ. CDR3 sequence: CASRPRTGTTYEQYF. CDR3 in DNA: TGCGCCAGCAGACCTAGGACTGGGACTACCTACGAGCAGTACTTC.

The rearrangement joins TRBV3-1 (or the pseudogene TRBV3-2) to TRBJ2-7; 12 nucleotides line up with TRBD2. V was clipped by 5 bases and J by 5 bases; unmatched bases: 4. Germline V gives CDR1 LGHDT, CDR2 YNNKEL (reference sequence). This CDR3 region has 14 residues. CDR3 sequence: CASSLLAGGHEQYF. In nucleotides, the CDR3 is TGTGCCAGCAGCTTACTAGCGGGGGGCCACGAGCAGTACTTC.

This chain joins TRBV4-3 and TRBJ2-3; 7 positions match TRBD2. Germline-derived CDR1 and CDR2 are LGHNA and YSLEER. The CDR3 length is 15 residues. Germline trimming cut 1 base from V and 5 bases from J; bases unmatched to any gene: 6. CDR3 amino acids: CASSQVYREVDTQYF. CDR3 DNA sequence: TGCGCCAGCAGCCAAGTTTATCGGGAGGTAGATACGCAGTATTTT.

The J gene is TRBJ1-2, the V gene TRBV5-5; maybe TRBD1 (6 bases). Germline V gene lookup returns CDR1 SGHKS and CDR2 YYEKEE (reference sequence). The V end was cut by 4 bases, the J end by 8 bases, with 24 bases between. CDR3 length: 16 residues. The CDR3 DNA follows: TGTGCCAGCAGCGCTGGGACATCCCAACCAAATCACGGCTACACCTTC. Translated: CASSAGTSQPNHGYTF.

This chain uses TRBV9 with TRBJ2-3; D unclear. The CDR3 has 13 amino acids. The V gene's germline CDR1 is SGDLS and CDR2 YYNGEE. V was pared by 0 bases and J by 9 bases, with 11 bases between. The CDR3 DNA follows: TGTGCCAGCAGCGTAGGCTGGGCCGAAACGCAGTATTTT. Translated: CASSVGWAETQYF.

The chain recombines TRBV7-3 with TRBJ2-3; TRBD2 matches at 11 bases. This CDR3 contains 17 residues. Germline V gene lookup returns CDR1 SGHTA and CDR2 FQGTGA. The V segment lost 5 bases and the J segment 0 bases; nucleotides outside the gene matches: 7. The CDR3 DNA follows: TGTGCCAGCAGCCCCCGGGGGACTAGCGGAAGCACAGATACGCAGTATTTT. Its translation is CASSPRGTSGSTDTQYF.

The V and J genes are TRBV20-1 and TRBJ2-3, with a possible D match to TRBD2 (7 bases). Looked up from germline, CDR1 is DFQATT and CDR2 is SNEGSKA (reference sequence). Trimming pared 3 bases from V and 1 base from J, leaving 20 bases between. CDR3 size: 17 residues. CDR3: CSASRAGDRTGTDTQYF. The DNA for the CDR3 is TGCAGTGCTAGTCGGGCGGGAGATCGGACAGGCACAGATACGCAGTATTTT.

This chain uses TRBV2 with TRBJ2-3; D might be TRBD2 (6 bases). Looked up from germline, CDR1 is SNHLY and CDR2 is FYNNEI. Trimming removed 6 bases at V and 9 bases at J, with 22 bases between. CDR3 length: 15 amino acids. The CDR3 sequence is CASRTLATDPATQYF. The CDR3 coding sequence is TGTGCCAGCAGAACCCTAGCGACCGATCCCGCGACGCAGTATTTT.

This chain links TRBV7-8 with TRBJ1-2, with D maybe TRBD1 (5 bases). The CDR3 loop spans 12 amino acids. The germline gives CDR1 SGHVS, CDR2 FQNEAQ. The V end lost 3 bases, the J end lost 5 bases, and 7 bases lay between the germline ends. The CDR3 is CASSLSGYGYTF. The CDR3 coding sequence is TGTGCCAGCAGCTTGTCAGGGTATGGCTACACCTTC.

The CDR3 region has the DNA TGTGCCAGTGACAGGGCGGGCGGCTCTGGGGCCAACGTCCTGACTTTC. Its protein product is CASDRAGGSGANVLTF. This chain connects TRBV19 to TRBJ2-6, with TRBD1 identical over 7 bases. The CDR3 consists of 16 residues. The V segment lost 8 bases and the J segment 0 bases; nucleotides outside the gene matches: 7. CDR1 is LNHDA and CDR2 is SQIVND in the germline V gene (reference sequence). Variable domain in full (rest from reference TRBV19 and TRBJ2-6): DGGITQSPKYLFRKEGQNVTLSCEQNLNHDAMYWYRQDPGQGLRLIYYSQIVNDFQKGDIAEGYSVSREKKESFPLTVTSAQKNPTAFYLCASDRAGGSGANVLTFGAGSRLTVL.

The chain is built from TRBV9 and TRBJ1-3; D is unresolved. The CDR3 covers 15 residues. Germline V gene lookup returns CDR1 SGDLS and CDR2 YYNGEE. The V and J ends lost 2 bases and 2 bases respectively, with 11 bases between them. The CDR3 is CASSVFREAGNTIYF. In DNA form, the CDR3 reads TGTGCCAGCAGCGTCTTTCGGGAGGCTGGAAACACCATATATTTT.

By share, this clone ranks as medium-sized. The chain carries TRBV27 and TRBJ2-3; D may be TRBD2 (5 bases). The germline V and J ends were trimmed by 7 bases and 4 bases, with 9 bases remaining between them. From germline, CDR1 is MNHEY and CDR2 SMNVEV (reference sequence). This CDR3 region has 12 residues. The CDR3 loop reads CASTDGADTQYF. The CDR3 coding sequence is TGTGCCAGCACCGACGGGGCAGATACGCAGTATTTT.

This chain links TRBV19 with TRBJ1-2; D not resolved. In germline, CDR1 is LNHDA, CDR2 SQIVND (reference sequence). This CDR3 contains 14 residues. V was pared by 6 bases and J by 8 bases, with 19 bases between. Here the CDR3 DNA reads TGTGCCAGTAGACCGCCGGAGGGTTATAGCGGCTACACCTTC. This sequence encodes CASRPPEGYSGYTF.

The V gene is TRBV10-3, the J gene TRBJ1-5; 9 positions match TRBD1. J lost 7 bases, V lost 0 bases, and 7 bases had no gene match. The CDR3 totals 16 residues. Germline-derived CDR1 and CDR2 are ENHRY and SYGVKD. The CDR3 sequence: CAISESQGTGIQPQHF. CDR3 nucleotide sequence: TGTGCCATCAGTGAGTCCCAGGGGACAGGGATCCAGCCCCAGCATTTT.

The chain has TRBV5-3 and TRBJ1-5, with D unresolved. TRBV5-3 is treated as an ORF (open reading frame) with a function not yet certain. Trimming pared 3 bases from V and 1 base from J, leaving 23 bases between. CDR3 length: 19 residues. The CDR3 here is CARSYGQPLEVRSNQPQHF. The CDR3 DNA sequence: TGTGCCAGAAGCTACGGTCAACCCCTTGAGGTCCGGAGCAATCAGCCCCAGCATTTT.

This clone was detected only once. This chain uses TRBV7-2 with TRBJ1-1; a possible D gene is TRBD1 (6 bases). The germline gives CDR1 SGHTA, CDR2 FQGNSA. The V gene lost 3 bases and the J gene lost 2 bases, with 13 bases spanning the gap. The CDR3 has 15 residues. The CDR3 DNA is TGTGCCAGCAGCTTTTCGGGGGGGGCTAACACTGAAGCTTTCTTT. This translates into CASSFSGGANTEAFF.

V and J are TRBV6-5 and TRBJ1-1, with 10 bases that match TRBD1. Germline V gene sequence: CDR1 MNHEY, CDR2 SVGAGI. The trim removed 2 bases at V and 2 bases at J, leaving 5 bases unmatched. The CDR3 is made up of 16 amino acids. CDR3: CASSYPRTGGNTEAFF. The DNA of the CDR3 is TGTGCCAGCAGTTACCCCAGGACAGGGGGTAACACTGAAGCTTTCTTT.